The 8 T cell receptor beta chains below were found in one sample sequenced in a study of blood T cell repertoires in COVID-19. Sequencing used immunoSEQ multiplex PCR; TCRdb keeps in-frame clones, though not all of them. Altogether a few hundred thousand clones are present, approximately 85% being singletons, with the ten largest covering approximately 11%. The sequenced material came from peripheral blood. The receptors shown here come from a woman aged 70 to 79 with acute or convalescent COVID-19.

V and J are TRBV6-5 and TRBJ1-2; D not resolved. With 2 bases removed from V and 4 bases from J, the gap between germline ends came to 11 bases. This CDR3 contains 14 residues. CDR1 MNHEY and CDR2 SVGAGI come from the germline V gene. The CDR3 sequence: CASSYRDVGYGYTF. CDR3 DNA: TGTGCCAGCAGTTACCGGGATGTTGGCTATGGCTACACCTTC.

V gene TRBV13 combines with J gene TRBJ2-1, with D maybe TRBD2 (5 bases). There are 16 residues in the CDR3. Germline CDR1 is PRHDT and CDR2 is FYEKMQ (reference sequence). V lost 5 bases, J lost 5 bases, and 19 bases lay in between. Written as DNA, the CDR3 is TGTGCCAGCAGCCCCGGGATTTTGGCTAAGAACAATGAGCAGTTCTTC. Its translation: CASSPGILAKNNEQFF.

Points on this clone: This sample also contains other DNA sequences that code for the same CDR3. The chain couples TRBV5-1 to TRBJ2-3; 9 nucleotides agree with TRBD2. CDR1 is SGHRS and CDR2 is YFSETQ in the germline V gene. V lost 0 bases and J lost 1; bases outside the gene matches: 3. The CDR3 sequence is 16 residues long. As DNA, the CDR3 is TGCGCCAGCAGCTTGGGGGGACTAGCCGGCACAGATACGCAGTATTTT. It translates to CASSLGGLAGTDTQYF.

This chain uses TRBV2 with TRBJ1-2; D is ambiguous. The V gene's germline CDR1 is SNHLY and CDR2 FYNNEI. The CDR3 length is 12 residues. V dropped 5 bases and J dropped 6 bases, with 10 bases sitting between them. CDR3 sequence: CASSIRQDGYTF. CDR3 sequence (DNA): TGTGCCAGCAGTATTAGACAAGATGGCTACACCTTC.

The chain uses TRBV5-1 and TRBJ1-1; tentative D call: TRBD1 (5 bases). From germline, CDR1 is SGHRS and CDR2 YFSETQ. This CDR3 contains 15 residues. The V and J ends lost 1 base and 1 base respectively, with 11 bases between them. The CDR3 region has the DNA TGCGCCAGCAGCTTGTCCAGGGAAAGGAACACTGAAGCTTTCTTT. Its protein is CASSLSRERNTEAFF.

The gene calls are TRBV19 and TRBJ1-5; 7 bases fit TRBD1. Germline-derived CDR1 and CDR2 are LNHDA and SQIVND (reference sequence). The junction had 10 bases not matched to a gene; V was cut back by 7 bases and J by 4 bases. The CDR3 runs to 15 residues. The CDR3 DNA reads as TGTGCCAGTACGGCTCGGGACAGCCAGAATCAGCCCCAGCATTTT. Its translation is CASTARDSQNQPQHF.

This chain connects TRBV6-5 to TRBJ2-1; TRBD2 aligns across 13 bases. Losses at the gene ends were 7 bases for V and 5 bases for J; bases not matched to a gene: 5. Germline values: CDR1 MNHEY, CDR2 SVGAGI. The CDR3 contains 15 residues. The CDR3 DNA reads TGTGCCAGCACTTTGACTAGCGGGGGGCACAATGAGCAGTTCTTC. Its translation: CASTLTSGGHNEQFF.

V usage is TRBV11-2 and J usage is TRBJ2-1; the D is unclear. This CDR3 is built from 14 residues. Per germline, CDR1 SGHAT and CDR2 FQNNGV. With 3 bases removed from V and 2 bases from J, the gap between germline ends came to 8 bases. The CDR3 sequence is CASSFYGPYNEQFF. CDR3 sequence (DNA): TGTGCCAGCAGCTTCTACGGTCCCTACAATGAGCAGTTCTTC.